This T cell receptor (beta chain) is drawn from a study of shared clonotypes between healthy human individuals. General study points: Relative to clonotypes present in all four donors, those not shared had lower generation probabilities. Blood alone was sampled, and tissue repertoires likely differ.

This clone was detected once. What it binds is not known. The V and J ends lost 3 bases and 4 bases, in that order; junction bases with no gene match: 15. This CDR3 spans 17 amino acids. The germline CDR1 and CDR2 sequences are SGHDT and YYEEEE. Donors, healthy HIV-negative adults, lacked recent acute infections or vaccinations. Clones were read by immunoSEQ multiplex PCR, and TCRdb kept only the in-frame ones, dropping some. The sample records around 1.6 million clones, approximately 98% being singletons. The sample was naive CD4+ T cells sorted from blood. Subset noted: CD45RA+ positively selected. The rearrangement joins TRBV5-6 to TRBJ2-7; TRBD2 matches at 8 bases. The receptor's source is a man aged 25-45 years in good health. The CDR3 spells CASSSGLAGSRRYEQYF. In DNA form, the CDR3 reads TGTGCCAGCAGCTCCGGACTAGCCGGTTCCCGTCGGTACGAGCAGTACTTC.